The clone carrying this TCR beta chain was detected a few times. Its antigen is not identified. The sample is drawn from a study of T cell repertoires in cytomegalovirus infection. The wider study: Both CMV infection and a matching HLA type were indicated by public TCR beta signatures. General observations from the study: What dominated the ex vivo response were HLA-C-restricted CMV-specific TCR beta clonotypes.

V lost 1 base and J 5 bases, leaving 7 bases between the germline ends. Per germline, CDR1 SEHNR and CDR2 FQNEAQ (reference sequence). This CDR3 is 13 amino acids long. In TCRdb, the reads were re-called with MiXCR into one record per CDR3 protein. The repertoire consists of some 300,000 distinct CDR3 sequences, with roughly a sixth occurring once and the leading ten covering approximately 12%. The chain carries TRBV7-9 and TRBJ2-3; D not resolved. The TCR was taken from a human donor in good health (CMV status not recorded). Some clones in this sample may be carry-over from other donors' samples. Sequencing input: PBMCs. CDR3 region: CASSLGSVDTQYF. The DNA for the CDR3 is TGTGCCAGCAGCTTAGGAAGTGTAGATACGCAGTATTTT.